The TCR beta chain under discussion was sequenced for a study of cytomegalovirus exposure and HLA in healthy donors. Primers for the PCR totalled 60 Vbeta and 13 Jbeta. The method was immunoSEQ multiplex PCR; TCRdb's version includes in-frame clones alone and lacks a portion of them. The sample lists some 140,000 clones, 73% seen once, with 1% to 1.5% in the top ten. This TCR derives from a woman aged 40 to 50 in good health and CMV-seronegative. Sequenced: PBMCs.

The CDR3 loop reads CASSEPTEGYEQYF. The CDR3, as DNA: TGTGCCAGCAGTGAACCGACGGAGGGTTACGAGCAGTACTTC. The chain has TRBV2 and TRBJ2-7, with D possibly matching TRBD2 (6 bases). CDR1 and CDR2 (germline): SNHLY, FYNNEI. The germline V and J ends were trimmed by 2 bases and 4 bases, with 12 bases remaining between them. The CDR3 sequence is 14 residues long.